This T cell receptor (beta chain) stems from a study of blood T cell repertoires in COVID-19. Study as a whole: T cells, B-cell-depleted T cells, or PBMCs provided the cDNA or gDNA that served as material.

The CDR3 is 15 residues long. Germline CDR1 and CDR2: SEHNR and FQNEAQ (reference sequence). V was pared by 1 base and J by 1 base, with 10 bases between. Participants were aged roughly 18 to 90 years, lived in about 26 US areas, and enrolled virtually. Cohorts were determined from participant-reported clinical history. In the authors' methods: Using reference gene primer amplification, nucleated cell counts were estimated. Only in-frame clones appear in the TCRdb table, and some are missing; sequencing was by immunoSEQ multiplex PCR. Clone size and V and J calls were adopted from that table, with D and trimming inferred from the DNA. The table has hundreds of thousands of clones, more than 70% seen once; the top ten hold 4.3%.

Sequencing input: PBMCs or T cells enriched from blood (not recorded which). The sequence was collected from a man aged 25 to 40 with acute COVID-19. V usage is TRBV7-9 and J usage is TRBJ1-1, with a tentative D call TRBD1 (6 bases). CDR3 loop: CASSLGGQGNTEAFF. The CDR3 nucleotides are TGTGCCAGCAGCTTAGGGGGACAAGGGAACACTGAAGCTTTCTTT.